This record looks at one TCR beta chain sequence and its context. Its antigen remains unidentified. The assay was immunoSEQ multiplex PCR, and TCRdb's table has in-frame clones only and misses some. Of around 140,000 clones in the sample, more than 80% were seen once. This record comes from a study of T cells in localized non-small cell lung cancer. Findings of the study overall: Uninvolved neighboring lung showed the greatest T cell clonality, exceeding tumor. Adjacent lung exhibited a median of about 50 among the 100 most abundant tumor clones. Only one tumor region went through sequencing, so heterogeneity may still be there.

V shed 4 bases, J shed 3 bases, and the junction held 16 bases outside the gene matches. This CDR3 has 18 amino acids. Germline V gene lookup returns CDR1 SGDLS and CDR2 YYNGEE. This clonotype was obtained from a female donor over 55 with stage I lung adenocarcinoma. V and J are TRBV9 and TRBJ2-7, with TRBD2 matching over 10 bases. The sequencing used peripheral blood, collected before any cancer treatment. The CDR3 sequence: CASSLGTSVKSINYEQYF. CDR3 nucleotides: TGTGCCAGCAGCCTGGGGACTAGCGTTAAAAGTATTAACTACGAGCAGTACTTC.